The T cell receptor beta chain under discussion was sequenced for a study of sequential checkpoint blockade in melanoma. Treatment of the sample: randomized to nivolumab then ipilimumab (arm A) or the reverse (arm B). TCRdb's copy holds only in-frame clones and misses some; the assay was immunoSEQ multiplex PCR. This sample has around 16,000 clones, with about 92% found just once. Trimming shortened V by 3 bases and J by 6 bases, and 20 bases separated the two germline ends. The CDR3 runs to 16 residues. The TCR was taken from a human donor with melanoma. The specimen comprised CD8+ T cells sorted from blood (inferred from file names), sampled from a patient given nivolumab and ipilimumab in sequence. The chain carries TRBV23-1 and TRBJ1-1, with D perhaps TRBD1 (5 bases). TRBV23-1 is flagged as an ORF with uncertain function. DNA for the CDR3: TGCGCCAGCAGTCATGTGGCGACAGAAGCGGGGTCTGAAGCTTTCTTT. It specifies CASSHVATEAGSEAFF.